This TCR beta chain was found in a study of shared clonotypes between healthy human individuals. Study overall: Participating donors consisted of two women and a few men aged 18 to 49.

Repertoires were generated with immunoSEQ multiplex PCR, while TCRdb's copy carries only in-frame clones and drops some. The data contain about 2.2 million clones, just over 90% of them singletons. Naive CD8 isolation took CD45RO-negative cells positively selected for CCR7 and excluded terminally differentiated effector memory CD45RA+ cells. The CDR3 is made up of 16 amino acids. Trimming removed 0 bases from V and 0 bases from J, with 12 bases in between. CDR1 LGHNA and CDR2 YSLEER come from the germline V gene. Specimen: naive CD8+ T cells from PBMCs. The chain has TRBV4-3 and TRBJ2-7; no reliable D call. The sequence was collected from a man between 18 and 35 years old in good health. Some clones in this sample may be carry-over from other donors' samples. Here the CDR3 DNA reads TGCGCCAGCAGCCAAGATGAGTGGCAGCACTCCTACGAGCAGTACTTC. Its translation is CASSQDEWQHSYEQYF.